The rows below give T cell receptor beta chains drawn from one sample of a study of blood T cell repertoires in COVID-19. TCRdb's table, derived via immunoSEQ multiplex PCR, lists solely in-frame clones and lacks some. The sample consists of around 80,000 clones, over 75% of them appearing once. Source material: peripheral blood. The receptors here all came from a man at least 80 years old with acute or convalescent COVID-19. Each CDR3 is given without its conserved first and last residue. Fields, in order: V gene, J gene, CDR3 length, CDR3 protein.

>TRBV10-3|TRBJ1-3|12
AIRPDTSGNTIY
>TRBV9|TRBJ2-7|12
ASSVQAGPYEQY
>TRBV5-4|TRBJ2-1|13
ASSLVAGANNEQF
>TRBV11-2|TRBJ2-3|13
ASSLQGGSTDTQY
>TRBV5-6|TRBJ2-3|13
ASSSQGLAPDTQY
>TRBV19|TRBJ1-6|13
ASRRPGAYNSPLH
>TRBV6-5|TRBJ1-1|12
ASSRDSRGTEAF
>TRBV5-6|TRBJ2-3|11
ASSLAGTDTQY
>TRBV5-4|TRBJ2-7|10
ASSLTGYEQY
>TRBV11-2|TRBJ1-3|12
ASSPRSGGNTIY
>TRBV2|TRBJ1-3|12
ASSDQGKGDTIY
>TRBV3-1/TRBV3-2|TRBJ2-1|17
ASSQAPLAGILSYNEQF
>TRBV5-4|TRBJ2-3|14
ASSPEASRSTDTQY
>TRBV7-9|TRBJ1-5|14
ASSSTGDRSNQPQH
>TRBV6-1|TRBJ1-2|12
ASSDLTGNYGYT
>TRBV25-1|TRBJ2-3|16
ASSRGSGSYMSPDTQY